This record concerns one T cell receptor (beta chain) sequence. Extraction yielded total RNA from whole blood (unfractionated). The data belong to a study of human T cells and chemical hapten exposure. The library gave individual cDNA molecules unique molecular identifiers. TCRdb passed the 5' RACE reads through MiXCR, listing each CDR3 protein once. Of under 85,000 distinct CDR3 sequences in the sample, about 8% are singletons; the top ten hold approximately 2.3%. Germline V gene lookup returns CDR1 SGDLS and CDR2 YYNGEE. The CDR3 is 14 amino acids. V lost 3 bases and J lost 4, with 11 bases in between.

The chain joins TRBV9 to TRBJ1-5; D is unresolved. The receptor comes from a male donor in good health. The DNA of the CDR3 is TGTGCCAGCAGCGACGCCGGGTCGAATCAGCCCCAGCATTTT. It encodes CASSDAGSNQPQHF.